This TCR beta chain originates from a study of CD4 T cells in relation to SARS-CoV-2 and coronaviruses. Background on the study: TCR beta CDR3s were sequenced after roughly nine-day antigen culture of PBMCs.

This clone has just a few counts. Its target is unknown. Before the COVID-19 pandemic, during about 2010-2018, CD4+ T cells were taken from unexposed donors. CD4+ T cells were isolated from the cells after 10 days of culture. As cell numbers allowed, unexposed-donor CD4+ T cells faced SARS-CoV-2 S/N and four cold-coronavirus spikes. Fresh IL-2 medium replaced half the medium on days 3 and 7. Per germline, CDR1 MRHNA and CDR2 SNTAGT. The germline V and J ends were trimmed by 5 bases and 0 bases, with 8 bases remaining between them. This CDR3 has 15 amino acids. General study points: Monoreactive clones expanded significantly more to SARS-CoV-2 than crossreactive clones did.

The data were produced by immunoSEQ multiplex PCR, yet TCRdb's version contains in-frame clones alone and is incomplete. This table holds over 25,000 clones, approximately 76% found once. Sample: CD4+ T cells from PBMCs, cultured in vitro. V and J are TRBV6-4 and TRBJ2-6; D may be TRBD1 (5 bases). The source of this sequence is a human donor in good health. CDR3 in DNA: TGTGCCAGCAGTTCAGACAGCTCTGGGGCCAACGTCCTGACTTTC. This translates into CASSSDSSGANVLTF.